The present entry profiles one TCR beta chain with its context. The source of the sample is a study of CD8 T cells in Susac syndrome. V lost 1 base and J lost 5; bases outside the gene matches: 7. This CDR3 is 14 amino acids long. Germline loops: CDR1 DFQATT, CDR2 SNEGSKA (reference sequence). TCR beta was sequenced from blood CD8+ and CD4+ T cells. RNA in amounts of roughly 0.5 to 1 ug was reverse transcribed with random hexamers. An immunoSEQ multiplex PCR amplified TCR beta CDR3 over 54 Vbeta and 13 Jbeta. Each CDR3 protein gets one entry after TCRdb re-called the immunoSEQ multiplex PCR reads with MiXCR. The repertoire holds a few hundred thousand distinct CDR3 sequences, with approximately 95% as singletons.

The sample was CD4+ T cells from PBMCs. This chain uses TRBV20-1 with TRBJ2-5; 7 bases match TRBD1. This clonotype was obtained from a human donor with multiple sclerosis. CDR3 nucleotides: TGCAGTGCTAGAGCCCCAGGGGGACGGGAGACCCAGTACTTC. Translating it yields CSARAPGGRETQYF.